The 29 T cell receptor beta chains listed next were all sequenced from one sample in a study of OX40 agonist ivuxolimab in advanced cancers. Only in-frame clones appear in the TCRdb table, and some are missing; sequencing was by immunoSEQ multiplex PCR. The data contain about 100,000 clones, over 75% of them singletons. Material: CD4+ or CD8+ T cells sorted from blood, obtained in a trial of the OX40 agonist ivuxolimab. Receptors were obtained from an adult with an advanced solid tumor such as melanoma, head and neck, liver or kidney cancer.

The chain is built from TRBV5-1 and TRBJ1-4, with 7 bases matching TRBD1. CDR3 size: 14 residues. Germline CDR1 reads SGHRS; CDR2 reads YFSETQ. J lost 8 bases, V lost 7 bases, and 11 bases had no gene match. This chain's CDR3 is CASGEGQGGEKLFF. CDR3 nucleotides: TGCGCCAGCGGTGAGGGCCAGGGGGGCGAAAAACTGTTTTTT.

This clone was seen only once. V usage is TRBV10-3 and J usage is TRBJ2-5; 13 bases align to TRBD2. Germline CDR1 ENHRY, CDR2 SYGVKD. This CDR3 is built from 14 residues. Trimming took 10 bases from V and 2 from J; bases not matched to a gene: 4. In nucleotides, the CDR3 is TGTGCCACCGCGACTAGCGGGGGGCAAGAGACCCAGTACTTC. Encoded protein: CATATSGGQETQYF.

The chain uses TRBV7-7 and TRBJ2-1; TRBD2 might be the D (6 bases). Germline loops: CDR1 SSHAT, CDR2 FNYEAQ (reference sequence). Trimming removed 3 bases from V and 7 bases from J, with 10 bases in between. The CDR3 extends over 13 amino acids. The CDR3 region is CASSLGLQNEQFF. The DNA of the CDR3 is TGTGCCAGCAGCTTGGGACTTCAAAATGAGCAGTTCTTC.

A few counts support this clone. The chain recombines TRBV28 with TRBJ2-7; maybe TRBD2 (6 bases). Germline assignment: CDR1 MDHEN and CDR2 SYDVKM. The CDR3 is 13 residues long. Trimming cost V 7 bases and J 4 bases, with 14 bases left between them. The CDR3 DNA sequence: TGTGCCAGCATGCGGGGCGCGGGGTACGAGCAGTACTTC. This translates into CASMRGAGYEQYF.

The genes are TRBV5-1 and TRBJ2-7; no clear D gene. Germline V gene data show CDR1 as SGHRS and CDR2 as YFSETQ. The V end was cut by 2 bases, the J end by 0 bases, with 9 bases between. This CDR3 comprises 14 residues. For the CDR3, the DNA is TGCGCCAGCAGCTTCGGCTGGAGCTCCTACGAGCAGTACTTC. Translation: CASSFGWSSYEQYF.

The V and J genes are TRBV2 and TRBJ1-6, with D uncertain. V gave up 6 bases and J gave up 7 bases, with 13 bases separating them. The length of the CDR3 is 14 residues. Germline V gives CDR1 SNHLY, CDR2 FYNNEI. This chain's CDR3 is CASSVDRFNSPLHF. The DNA of the CDR3 is TGTGCCAGCAGCGTGGACCGATTCAATTCACCCCTCCACTTT.

This chain links TRBV27 with TRBJ1-4; 9 bases agree with TRBD1. Trimming cost V 7 bases and J 4 bases; bases outside gene matches: 4. The germline V gene encodes CDR1 MNHEY and CDR2 SMNVEV (reference sequence). The CDR3 is 14 amino acids. The CDR3 reads CASMNRGLNEKLFF. CDR3 coding DNA: TGTGCCAGCATGAACAGGGGGCTTAATGAAAAACTGTTTTTT.

The chain combines TRBV18 with TRBJ2-7; 7 bases line up with TRBD1. The CDR3 runs 15 residues. Looked up from germline, CDR1 is KGHSH and CDR2 is LQKENI. V dropped 2 bases and J dropped 2; count of bases not matched to a gene: 6. CDR3 sequence: CASSPSKGGPYEQYF. The CDR3 DNA is TGTGCCAGCTCACCAAGCAAAGGGGGCCCCTACGAGCAGTACTTC.

The chain links TRBV6-5 to TRBJ1-1; 7 bases are a match to TRBD1. Germline-derived CDR1 and CDR2 are MNHEY and SVGAGI. After removal of 5 bases from V and 1 base from J, the junction contained 7 bases not matched to a gene. This CDR3 region has 15 residues. CDR3 residues: CASSPQGDGNTEAFF. The CDR3, as DNA: TGTGCCAGCAGTCCGCAGGGGGATGGGAACACTGAAGCTTTCTTT.

The CDR3 coding sequence is TGTGCCAGCAGCAAAGGGGCTAGCGGGGGGGACAATGAGCAGTTCTTC. Residues: CASSKGASGGDNEQFF. The chain couples TRBV21-1 to TRBJ2-1; TRBD2 is the table's D call, not checked against the DNA. TRBV21-1 is annotated as a pseudogene. The CDR3 has 16 amino acids.

The DNA of the CDR3 is TGTGCCAGCTCACCTGTTAGCGGGAGGGCCGCTGAGCAGTTCTTC. The encoded protein is CASSPVSGRAAEQFF. The chain joins TRBV18 to TRBJ2-1; 11 nucleotides match TRBD2. The germline V gene encodes CDR1 KGHSH and CDR2 LQKENI. The CDR3 spans 15 residues. Unmatched junction bases numbered 7, after V lost 3 bases and J lost 9 bases.

The chain has TRBV15 and TRBJ2-7; D not certain. V was trimmed by 3 bases and J by 3 bases, leaving 9 bases between them. Germline assignment: CDR1 LNHNV and CDR2 YYDKDF (reference sequence). The CDR3 is made up of 13 amino acids. Written as DNA, the CDR3 is TGTGCCACCAGCAGGGGTAGGAGCTACGAGCAGTACTTC. It is translated as CATSRGRSYEQYF.

The count of this clone is one. The J gene is TRBJ2-5, the V gene TRBV11-2; maybe TRBD2 (5 bases). Germline assignment: CDR1 SGHAT and CDR2 FQNNGV. There are 15 residues in the CDR3. V was shortened by 3 bases and J by 8 bases, with 19 bases between the two germline ends. The CDR3 nucleotides read TGTGCCAGCAGCTTCGGCCCCCAAATCGGGGAAACCCAGTACTTC. It specifies CASSFGPQIGETQYF.

The rearrangement uses TRBV2 and TRBJ1-6; tentative D call: TRBD1 (6 bases). The CDR3 totals 14 residues. V lost 7 bases and J lost 10, with 17 bases in between. CDR1 is SNHLY, CDR2 FYNNEI, per germline. CDR3 DNA sequence: TGTGCCAGCATGGTGGTACAGGGAAGCTCACCCCTCCACTTT. It specifies CASMVVQGSSPLHF.

The chain couples TRBV5-8 to TRBJ2-3, with D unclear. V shed 5 bases and J shed 7 bases, with 5 bases lying between them. Germline V CDR1 and CDR2: SGHTS, YDEGEE. CDR3 length: 10 residues. The CDR3 DNA reads as TGTGCCAGCAGGAGGAATACGCAGTATTTT. Its protein is CASRRNTQYF. Filled out from reference TRBV5-8 and TRBJ2-3, the complete variable domain reads EAGVTQSPTHLIKTRGQQATLRCSPISGHTSVYWYQQALGLGLQFLLWYDEGEERNRGNFPPRFSGRQFPNYSSELNVNALELEDSALYLCASRRNTQYFGPGTRLTVL.

The J gene is TRBJ2-3, the V gene TRBV6-5; perhaps TRBD2 as D (6 bases). Germline CDR1 is MNHEY and CDR2 is SVGAGI. The CDR3 length is 16 residues. Between the trimmed V and J ends, which lost 3 bases and 5 bases, there was a span of 18 bases. CDR3 coding DNA: TGTGCCAGCAGTTATCGAGTTTGGCGGGAAGGAGATACGCAGTATTTT. Its protein product is CASSYRVWREGDTQYF.

This clone was seen once. The gene calls are TRBV15 and TRBJ2-2; weak D call: TRBD2 (5 bases). The CDR3 runs to 16 residues. Germline CDR1 and CDR2: LNHNV and YYDKDF (reference sequence). V gave up 0 bases and J gave up 4 bases, with 12 bases separating them. CDR3 bases: TGTGCCACCAGCAGAGATCGGGGAATCTTCACCGGGGAGCTGTTTTTT. This translates into CATSRDRGIFTGELFF.

The chain joins TRBV30 to TRBJ2-3; D is unresolved. V lost 1 base and J lost 4, with 3 bases in between. CDR1 is GTSNPN and CDR2 is SVGIG in the germline V gene (reference sequence). The CDR3 is 11 residues long. CDR3: CAWSAPDTQYF. The CDR3 region has the DNA TGTGCCTGGAGTGCCCCAGATACGCAGTATTTT.

The V gene is TRBV19, the J gene TRBJ2-3, with 9 bases matching TRBD2. This CDR3 contains 14 residues. Germline V gene lookup returns CDR1 LNHDA and CDR2 SQIVND (reference sequence). V lost 4 bases to trimming and J lost 6 bases; unmatched junction nucleotides: 5. CDR3 residues: CASSNGLAWDTQYF. CDR3 nucleotides: TGTGCCAGTAGTAACGGACTAGCGTGGGATACGCAGTATTTT.

The genes are TRBV6-5 and TRBJ1-1; D not resolved. CDR1 is MNHEY and CDR2 is SVGAGI in the germline V gene. CDR3 length: 16 amino acids. The germline V and J ends were trimmed by 3 bases and 3 bases, with 17 bases remaining between them. CDR3 region: CASSYLTTNGHTEAFF. The CDR3, as DNA: TGTGCCAGCAGTTATCTTACCACAAACGGTCACACTGAAGCTTTCTTT.

The J gene is TRBJ1-1, the V gene TRBV2, with D perhaps matching TRBD1 (6 bases). From germline, CDR1 is SNHLY and CDR2 FYNNEI. V was pared by 7 bases and J by 1 base, with 13 bases between. The CDR3 covers 14 residues. The CDR3 is CASIKDSRNTEAFF. CDR3 DNA: TGTGCCAGCATCAAGGACAGCAGGAACACTGAAGCTTTCTTT.

The chain combines TRBV6-1 with TRBJ1-5; D ambiguous. The CDR3 totals 15 residues. Trimming cost V 7 bases and J 2 bases, with 15 bases left between them. Germline V CDR1 and CDR2: MNHNS, SASEGT. This CDR3 is CASMSSPRGNQPQHF. Written as DNA, the CDR3 is TGTGCCAGCATGAGCTCACCAAGAGGCAATCAGCCCCAGCATTTT.

The rearrangement links TRBV19 to TRBJ1-5; TRBD1 matches at 9 bases. The trim removed 7 bases at V and 3 bases at J, leaving 10 bases unmatched. CDR3 size: 16 residues. CDR1 is LNHDA and CDR2 is SQIVND in the germline V gene (reference sequence). For the CDR3, the DNA is TGTGCCAGTACCCCCGACAGGGGGTACTCCAATCAGCCCCAGCATTTT. This encodes CASTPDRGYSNQPQHF.

The V and J genes are TRBV11-3 and TRBJ2-5; D is perhaps TRBD1 (6 bases). The V and J ends lost 2 bases and 1 base respectively, with 11 bases between them. The length of the CDR3 is 15 residues. CDR1 and CDR2 (germline): SGHNT, YENEEA. Here the CDR3 DNA reads TGTGCCAGCAGCTTATCGGCGGACAGCCAAGAGACCCAGTACTTC. Residues: CASSLSADSQETQYF.

V and J are TRBV30 and TRBJ2-5, with D perhaps matching TRBD1 or TRBD2 (5 bases each). The CDR3 covers 13 residues. The V gene lost 3 bases and the J gene lost 5 bases, with 13 bases spanning the gap. Germline CDR1 reads GTSNPN; CDR2 reads SVGIG (reference sequence). CDR3 region: CAWSQGVGETQYF. The DNA for the CDR3 is TGTGCCTGGAGCCAGGGAGTGGGGGAGACCCAGTACTTC.

The chain joins TRBV28 to TRBJ2-2; D tentatively fits TRBD1 or TRBD2 (5 bases each). CDR1 and CDR2 (germline): MDHEN, SYDVKM. CDR3 length: 15 amino acids. The ends were cut back, 9 bases at V and 0 bases at J, with 14 bases in the middle. The CDR3 spells CASTRDHTNTGELFF. The CDR3 DNA reads as TGTGCCAGTACTCGGGACCACACGAACACCGGGGAGCTGTTTTTT.

The gene calls are TRBV27 and TRBJ1-1; 12 bases are shared with TRBD1. Trimming cost V 1 base and J 8 bases; bases outside gene matches: 8. This CDR3 is built from 16 residues. Germline-derived CDR1 and CDR2 are MNHEY and SMNVEV (reference sequence). The chain's CDR3 is CASSLYGTGGTGEAFF. CDR3 DNA: TGTGCCAGCAGTTTATACGGGACAGGGGGCACAGGCGAAGCTTTCTTT.

This clone showed up just once. The V call is TRBV6-4, the J call TRBJ1-4; D is uncertain. The V gene's germline CDR1 is MRHNA and CDR2 SNTAGT. The length of the CDR3 is 11 residues. Trimming took off 7 bases at V and 7 bases at J, with 7 bases between the two ends. The chain's CDR3 is CASKKGEKLFF. The CDR3 DNA reads as TGTGCCAGCAAGAAGGGTGAAAAACTGTTTTTT.

CDR3 region: CATSRDLRGVGELFF. The CDR3 bases are TGTGCCACCAGCAGAGATCTCCGAGGGGTCGGGGAGCTGTTTTTT. The chain is built from TRBV15 and TRBJ2-2; D tentatively reads TRBD1 or TRBD2 (5 bases each). The V gene lost 0 bases and the J gene lost 7 bases, with 12 bases spanning the gap. Germline loops: CDR1 LNHNV, CDR2 YYDKDF (reference sequence). CDR3 length equals 15 residues.